This entry lists 29 T cell receptor beta chains sequenced from one sample in a study of T cell responses to AZD1222 COVID-19 vaccine. The assay was immunoSEQ multiplex PCR, and TCRdb's table has in-frame clones only and misses some. The sample contains some 150,000 clones, 75% to 95% of which appear only once. Material: peripheral blood, obtained on day 0 of MenACWY control vaccination. The receptor set was obtained from an adult in good health.

The chain links TRBV2 to TRBJ2-7, with D unresolved. The CDR3 totals 11 residues. Per the germline V gene, CDR1 is SNHLY and CDR2 is FYNNEI. With 6 bases removed from V and 9 bases from J, the gap between germline ends came to 12 bases. CDR3 loop: CASSDAPRQYF. The CDR3 DNA sequence: TGTGCCAGCAGCGACGCCCCGCGGCAGTACTTC. The full variable domain, completed using reference TRBV2 and TRBJ2-7, is EPEVTQTPSHQVTQMGQEVILRCVPISNHLYFYWYRQILGQKVEFLVSFYNNEISEKSEIFDDQFSVERPDGSNFTLKIRSTKLEDSAMYFCASSDAPRQYFGPGTRLTVT.

The V and J genes are TRBV9 and TRBJ2-3; a weak D match, TRBD2 (6 bases). Germline CDR1 is SGDLS and CDR2 is YYNGEE. V lost 6 bases and J lost 2, with 10 bases in between. The CDR3 covers 13 residues. Here the CDR3 reads CASTGGFTDTQYF. CDR3 sequence (DNA): TGTGCCAGCACCGGGGGTTTCACAGATACGCAGTATTTT.

Here the CDR3 DNA reads TGCAGCGTTGCGACCGGGTCCCAGGGGCCCCAGCATTTT. This translates into CSVATGSQGPQHF. The chain uses TRBV29-1 and TRBJ1-5, with a weak D call TRBD1 (5 bases). The CDR3 runs to 13 residues. The germline V gene encodes CDR1 SQVTM and CDR2 ANQGSEA. V was clipped by 4 bases and J by 9 bases, with 16 bases between them.

The V call is TRBV28, the J call TRBJ1-2; no clear D. Germline V lookup: CDR1 MDHEN, CDR2 SYDVKM. The CDR3 sequence is 15 residues long. Trimming took 6 bases from V and 5 from J, leaving 19 bases between them. The CDR3 protein is CASSQGQSKGYGYTF. Written as DNA, the CDR3 is TGTGCCAGCAGCCAAGGGCAGTCAAAAGGGTATGGCTACACCTTC.

The chain combines TRBV11-3 with TRBJ2-5, with 10 bases fitting TRBD1. This CDR3 has 17 amino acids. From germline, CDR1 is SGHNT and CDR2 YENEEA. J lost 1 base, V lost 6 bases, and 11 bases had no gene match. This CDR3 is CASSRGQGEPLQETQYF. DNA of the CDR3: TGTGCCAGCAGTCGCGGACAGGGGGAGCCTCTCCAAGAGACCCAGTACTTC.

V gene TRBV12-2 combines with J gene TRBJ2-7; the D call in the table, TRBD1, was not verified against the DNA. TRBV12-2 is a known pseudogene. This CDR3 region has 16 residues. The CDR3 DNA is TGTGCAAGTCGCTTGCCGACCGGGACAGGGACCTACGAGCAGTACTTC. Residues: CASRLPTGTGTYEQYF.

The genes are TRBV16 and TRBJ2-3; 10 bases are shared with TRBD1. Trimming at V came to 3 bases and at J to 3 bases, leaving 3 bases not matched to a gene. CDR1 and CDR2 from the germline V gene are KGHSY and FQNENV. The CDR3 is 15 amino acids. The CDR3 region has the DNA TGTGCCAGCAGCCACCGGGACAGGGGAACAGATACGCAGTATTTT. As protein: CASSHRDRGTDTQYF.

To note about this clone: This CDR3 is also generated by other DNA sequences in the sample. The chain uses TRBV18 and TRBJ1-1, with 10 positions matching TRBD1. The CDR3 is 14 residues long. V shed 3 bases and J 4 bases; nucleotides not matched to a gene: 2. The germline V gene has CDR1 KGHSH and CDR2 LQKENI. This chain's CDR3 is CASSPGQGITEAFF. For the CDR3, the DNA is TGTGCCAGCTCACCGGGACAGGGGATCACTGAAGCTTTCTTT.

This chain connects TRBV7-6 to TRBJ1-4; 7 bases line up with TRBD1. The CDR3 is 13 residues long. J gave up 14 bases and V 5 bases, and 11 bases lay outside the gene matches. From germline, CDR1 is SGHVS and CDR2 FNYEAQ. CDR3: CASSPGGAPGLFF. In DNA, the CDR3 is TGTGCCAGCAGCCCAGGGGGGGCGCCGGGGCTGTTTTTT.

The chain is built from TRBV9 and TRBJ2-3; 7 positions match TRBD1. Germline lookup yields CDR1 SGDLS and CDR2 YYNGEE. The length of the CDR3 is 16 residues. V was clipped by 1 base and J by 0 bases; unmatched bases: 5. The CDR3 sequence is CASSVRGGPSTDTQYF. CDR3 in DNA: TGTGCCAGCAGCGTAAGAGGGGGCCCTAGCACAGATACGCAGTATTTT.

V usage is TRBV30 and J usage is TRBJ2-7; the D is unclear. CDR1 GTSNPN and CDR2 SVGIG come from the germline V gene (reference sequence). The CDR3 is 11 residues long. Trimming took off 5 bases at V and 2 bases at J, with 7 bases between the two ends. CDR3 DNA sequence: TGTGCCTGGGGACGGGCCTACGAGCAGTACTTC. Translation gives CAWGRAYEQYF.

The rearrangement joins TRBV14 to TRBJ1-3, with D unclear. CDR1 is SGHDN, CDR2 FVKESK, per germline. V was shortened by 1 base and J by 1 base, with 8 bases between the two germline ends. The CDR3 runs to 15 residues. DNA of the CDR3: TGTGCCAGCAGCCAAGTAACGGTATCTGGAAACACCATATATTTT. This translates into CASSQVTVSGNTIYF.

The gene calls are TRBV7-3 and TRBJ2-1; no clear D gene. Germline lookup yields CDR1 SGHTA and CDR2 FQGTGA. This CDR3 has 13 amino acids. The V gene lost 5 bases and the J gene lost 5 bases, with 10 bases spanning the gap. CDR3 residues: CASSLLTNNEQFF. DNA of the CDR3: TGTGCCAGCAGCCTACTCACGAACAATGAGCAGTTCTTC.

V and J are TRBV11-2 and TRBJ1-2; unclear D gene. V dropped 5 bases and J dropped 4 bases, with 11 bases sitting between them. The germline V gene has CDR1 SGHAT and CDR2 FQNNGV. This CDR3 spans 13 amino acids. This chain's CDR3 is CASSQGRFYGYTF. The CDR3 coding sequence is TGTGCCAGCAGCCAAGGGAGATTCTATGGCTACACCTTC.

This sequence joins TRBV10-1 and TRBJ2-7; D is ambiguous. The CDR3 length is 13 residues. Trimming took 5 bases from V and 7 from J, leaving 15 bases between them. From germline, CDR1 is WNHNN and CDR2 SYGVQD (reference sequence). The CDR3 DNA reads as TGCGCCAGCAGTCCCGATCTAGTGGGGGAGCAGTACTTC. Amino acids: CASSPDLVGEQYF.

V gene TRBV9 combines with J gene TRBJ2-7; TRBD1 matches 7 bases. The germline gives CDR1 SGDLS, CDR2 YYNGEE. The CDR3 loop spans 15 amino acids. V dropped 4 bases and J dropped 2; count of bases not matched to a gene: 9. CDR3 sequence: CASSKEARGTYEQYF. CDR3 coding DNA: TGTGCCAGCAGCAAGGAGGCCAGGGGGACCTACGAGCAGTACTTC.

The chain recombines TRBV5-1 with TRBJ1-2, with 10 nucleotides matching TRBD1. The CDR3 contains 15 residues. Looked up from germline, CDR1 is SGHRS and CDR2 is YFSETQ. Unmatched junction bases numbered 7, after V lost 3 bases and J lost 5 bases. The DNA for the CDR3 is TGCGCCAGCAGCTCGCGGACAGGGGGGCCTTATGGCTACACCTTC. Its translation is CASSSRTGGPYGYTF.

The chain couples TRBV4-2 to TRBJ2-3, with TRBD1 as a possible D gene (5 bases). The CDR3 consists of 17 residues. The ends were cut back, 3 bases at V and 2 bases at J, with 18 bases in the middle. Germline CDR1 LGHNA, CDR2 YNFKEQ. For the CDR3, the DNA is TGTGCCAGCAGCCAGGGGCAAGCCGACTCTTACACAGATACGCAGTATTTT. Amino acid sequence: CASSQGQADSYTDTQYF.

The chain has TRBV30 and TRBJ1-2, with TRBD1 as a possible D gene (6 bases). The V and J ends lost 0 bases and 6 bases respectively, with 8 bases between them. The CDR3 runs 12 residues. CDR1 is GTSNPN, CDR2 SVGIG, per germline (reference sequence). CDR3 nucleotide sequence: TGTGCCTGGAGTGTAAGGGGGGATGGCTACACCTTC. Its translation: CAWSVRGDGYTF.

The J gene is TRBJ1-1, the V gene TRBV18; the D gene is possibly TRBD1 (5 bases). This CDR3 region has 15 residues. Germline V gives CDR1 KGHSH, CDR2 LQKENI. V was shortened by 0 bases and J by 1 base, with 9 bases between the two germline ends. The CDR3 is CASSPPGRGNTEAFF. CDR3 coding DNA: TGTGCCAGCTCACCACCGGGGAGGGGGAACACTGAAGCTTTCTTT.

This chain links TRBV5-4 with TRBJ2-2; 12 bases are shared with TRBD2. This CDR3 contains 17 residues. V lost 5 bases to trimming and J lost 2 bases; unmatched junction nucleotides: 7. Germline-derived CDR1 and CDR2 are SGHNT and YYREEE (reference sequence). The CDR3 DNA reads TGTGCCAGCAGGATCTTGACTAGCGGGAGAAACACCGGGGAGCTGTTTTTT. Translated: CASRILTSGRNTGELFF.

V and J are TRBV19 and TRBJ1-2, with a weak D call TRBD1 (5 bases). Trimming cost V 10 bases and J 4 bases, with 22 bases left between them. The CDR3 length is 15 residues. Looked up from germline, CDR1 is LNHDA and CDR2 is SQIVND (reference sequence). CDR3 DNA sequence: TGTGCCACCAAGAGAGGGACTTCCGAGTCCTATGGCTACACCTTC. It codes for CATKRGTSESYGYTF.

J is TRBJ2-2 and V is TRBV10-3, with D tentatively TRBD1 or TRBD2 (6 bases each). Trimming stripped 5 bases from V and 7 bases from J, with 14 bases between. This CDR3 spans 14 amino acids. Germline assignment: CDR1 ENHRY and CDR2 SYGVKD. The CDR3 reads CAISPRGRSGELFF. CDR3 nucleotides: TGTGCCATCAGTCCCCGGGGGCGAAGCGGGGAGCTGTTTTTT.

J is TRBJ2-3 and V is TRBV29-1, with D possibly matching TRBD2 (6 bases). Trimming cost V 6 bases and J 4 bases, with 14 bases left between them. Looked up from germline, CDR1 is SQVTM and CDR2 is ANQGSEA. The length of the CDR3 is 13 residues. In nucleotides, the CDR3 is TGCAGCGTCCTCGGGGGAAGGCCAGATACGCAGTATTTT. Translating it yields CSVLGGRPDTQYF.

The CDR3 DNA reads as TGTGCCAGCTATGCCGGGTCCCAAGAGACCCAGTACTTC. Translation gives CASYAGSQETQYF. V and J are TRBV18 and TRBJ2-5, with unresolved D. Germline-derived CDR1 and CDR2 are KGHSH and LQKENI. The V end lost 7 bases, the J end lost 1 base, and 10 bases lay between the germline ends. The CDR3 covers 13 residues. The variable domain in full, completed from reference TRBV18 and TRBJ2-5, reads NAGVMQNPRHLVRRRGQEARLRCSPMKGHSHVYWYRQLPEEGLKFMVYLQKENIIDESGMPKERFSAEFPKEGPSILRIQQVVRGDSAAYFCASYAGSQETQYFGPGTRLLVL.

The chain combines TRBV10-3 with TRBJ2-1; the D gene is possibly TRBD2 (5 bases). Germline CDR1 reads ENHRY; CDR2 reads SYGVKD. The CDR3 loop spans 13 amino acids. With 10 bases removed from V and 5 bases from J, the gap between germline ends came to 15 bases. The CDR3 is CATTTTPNNEQFF. CDR3 nucleotide sequence: TGTGCCACCACGACTACCCCCAACAATGAGCAGTTCTTC.

V and J are TRBV13 and TRBJ2-7, with D unresolved. The V end was cut by 2 bases, the J end by 13 bases, with 21 bases between. The CDR3 totals 14 residues. Looked up from germline, CDR1 is PRHDT and CDR2 is FYEKMQ (reference sequence). The CDR3 DNA sequence: TGTGCCAGCAGCTTAATGGGTAGGGATCCACAGATATACTTC. Protein sequence: CASSLMGRDPQIYF.

This sequence joins TRBV11-2 and TRBJ2-5, with D perhaps TRBD2 (6 bases). The V and J ends lost 0 bases and 5 bases respectively, with 10 bases between them. Germline V lookup: CDR1 SGHAT, CDR2 FQNNGV. The CDR3 runs to 14 residues. DNA for the CDR3: TGTGCCAGCAGCTTAGACGGAGGGTTTGAGACCCAGTACTTC. As protein: CASSLDGGFETQYF. Complete variable domain (other parts from reference TRBV11-2 and TRBJ2-5): EAGVAQSPRYKIIEKRQSVAFWCNPISGHATLYWYQQILGQGPKLLIQFQNNGVVDDSQLPKDRFSAERLKGVDSTLKIQPAKLEDSAVYLCASSLDGGFETQYFGPGTRLLVL.

The gene calls are TRBV3-1 (or the pseudogene TRBV3-2) and TRBJ2-1; 13 bases are shared with TRBD2. The CDR3 is 17 amino acids. Germline CDR1 is LGHDT and CDR2 is YNNKEL (reference sequence). The J segment lost 4 bases and the V segment lost 3 bases, leaving 6 bases of the junction unmatched. The CDR3 DNA is TGTGCCAGCAGCCATAGGACTAGCGGGGGCTCATACAATGAGCAGTTCTTC. It yields the protein CASSHRTSGGSYNEQFF.